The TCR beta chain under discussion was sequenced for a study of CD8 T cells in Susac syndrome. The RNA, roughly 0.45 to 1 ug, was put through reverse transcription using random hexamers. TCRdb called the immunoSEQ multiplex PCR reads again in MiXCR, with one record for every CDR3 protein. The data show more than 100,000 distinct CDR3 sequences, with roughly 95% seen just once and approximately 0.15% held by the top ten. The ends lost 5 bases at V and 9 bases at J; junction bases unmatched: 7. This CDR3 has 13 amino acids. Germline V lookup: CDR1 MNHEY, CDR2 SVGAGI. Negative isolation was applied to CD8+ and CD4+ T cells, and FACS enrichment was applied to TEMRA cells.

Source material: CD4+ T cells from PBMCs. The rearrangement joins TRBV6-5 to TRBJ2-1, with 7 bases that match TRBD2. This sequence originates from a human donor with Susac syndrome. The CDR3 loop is CASSPTAGVEQFF. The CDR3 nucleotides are TGTGCCAGCAGTCCAACCGCGGGAGTTGAGCAGTTCTTC.